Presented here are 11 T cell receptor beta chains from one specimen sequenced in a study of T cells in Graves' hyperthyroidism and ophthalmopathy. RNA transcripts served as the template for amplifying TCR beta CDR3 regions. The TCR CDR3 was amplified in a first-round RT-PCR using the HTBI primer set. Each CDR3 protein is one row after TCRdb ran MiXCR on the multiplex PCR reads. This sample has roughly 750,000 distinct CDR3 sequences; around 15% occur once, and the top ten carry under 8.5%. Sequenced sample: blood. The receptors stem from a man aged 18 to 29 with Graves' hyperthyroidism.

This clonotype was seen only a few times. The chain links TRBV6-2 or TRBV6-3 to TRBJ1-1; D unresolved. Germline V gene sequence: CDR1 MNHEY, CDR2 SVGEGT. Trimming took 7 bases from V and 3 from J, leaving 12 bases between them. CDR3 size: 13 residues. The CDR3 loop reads CASTDLMDTEAFF. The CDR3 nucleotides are TGTGCCAGCACTGACCTGATGGACACTGAAGCTTTCTTT.

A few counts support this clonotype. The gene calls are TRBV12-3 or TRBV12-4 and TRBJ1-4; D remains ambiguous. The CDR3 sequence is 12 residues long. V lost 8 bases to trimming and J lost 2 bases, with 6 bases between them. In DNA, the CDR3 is TGTGCCAGCCTGGACACTAATGAAAAACTGTTTTTT. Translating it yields CASLDTNEKLFF.

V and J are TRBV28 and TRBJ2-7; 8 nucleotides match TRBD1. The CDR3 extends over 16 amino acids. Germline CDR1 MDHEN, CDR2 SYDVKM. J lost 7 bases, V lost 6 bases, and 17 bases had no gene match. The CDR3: CASSHPNPGGIGEQYF. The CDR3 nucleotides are TGTGCCAGCAGCCACCCGAACCCAGGGGGCATCGGAGAGCAGTACTTC.

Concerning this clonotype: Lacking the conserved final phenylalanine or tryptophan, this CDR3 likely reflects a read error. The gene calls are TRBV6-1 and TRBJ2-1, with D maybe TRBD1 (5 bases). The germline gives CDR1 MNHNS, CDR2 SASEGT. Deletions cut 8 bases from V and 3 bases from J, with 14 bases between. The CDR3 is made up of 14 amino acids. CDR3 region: CASLRARDYNEQFL. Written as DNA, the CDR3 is TGTGCCAGCCTAAGGGCCAGGGACTACAATGAGCAGTTCCTC.

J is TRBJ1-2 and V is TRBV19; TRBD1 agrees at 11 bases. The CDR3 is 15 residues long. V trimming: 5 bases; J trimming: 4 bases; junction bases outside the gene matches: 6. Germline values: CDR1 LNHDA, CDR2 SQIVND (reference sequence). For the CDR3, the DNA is TGTGCCAGTAGTGCCCCGGGACAGGGGGGCTATGGCTACACCTTC. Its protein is CASSAPGQGGYGYTF.

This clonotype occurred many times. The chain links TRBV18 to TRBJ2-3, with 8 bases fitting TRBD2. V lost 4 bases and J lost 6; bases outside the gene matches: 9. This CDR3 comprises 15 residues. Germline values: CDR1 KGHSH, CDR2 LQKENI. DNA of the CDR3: TGTGCCAGCTCACAAATCGGGACTAGTGGGGATACGCAGTATTTT. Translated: CASSQIGTSGDTQYF. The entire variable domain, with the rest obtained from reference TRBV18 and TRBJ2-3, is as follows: NAGVMQNPRHLVRRRGQEARLRCSPMKGHSHVYWYRQLPEEGLKFMVYLQKENIIDESGMPKERFSAEFPKEGPSILRIQQVVRGDSAAYFCASSQIGTSGDTQYFGPGTRLTVL.

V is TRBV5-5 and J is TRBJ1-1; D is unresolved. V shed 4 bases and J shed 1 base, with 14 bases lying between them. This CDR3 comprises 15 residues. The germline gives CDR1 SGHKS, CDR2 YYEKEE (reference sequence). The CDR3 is CASSKKGLANTEAFF. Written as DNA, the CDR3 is TGTGCCAGCAGCAAAAAAGGCTTGGCGAACACTGAAGCTTTCTTT.

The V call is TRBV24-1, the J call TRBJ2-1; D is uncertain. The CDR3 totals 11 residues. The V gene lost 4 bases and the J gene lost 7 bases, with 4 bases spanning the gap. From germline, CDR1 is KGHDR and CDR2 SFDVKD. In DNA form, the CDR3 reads TGTGCCACCAGTGACAGGAATGAGCAGTTCTTC. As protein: CATSDRNEQFF.

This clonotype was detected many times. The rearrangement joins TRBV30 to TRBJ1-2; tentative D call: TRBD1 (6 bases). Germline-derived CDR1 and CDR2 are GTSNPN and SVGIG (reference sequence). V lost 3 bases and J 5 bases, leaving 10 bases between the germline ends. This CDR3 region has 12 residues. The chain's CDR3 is CAWSQGQYGYTF. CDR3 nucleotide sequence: TGTGCCTGGAGCCAGGGGCAATATGGCTACACCTTC.

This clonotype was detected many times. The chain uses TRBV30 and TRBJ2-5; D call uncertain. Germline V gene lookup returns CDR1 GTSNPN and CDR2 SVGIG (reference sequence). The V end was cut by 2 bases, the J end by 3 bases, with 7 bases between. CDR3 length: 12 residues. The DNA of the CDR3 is TGTGCCTGGAGTATAGCTAAAGAGACCCAGTACTTC. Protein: CAWSIAKETQYF. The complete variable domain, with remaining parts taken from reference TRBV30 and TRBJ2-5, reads SQTIHQWPATLVQPVGSPLSLECTVEGTSNPNLYWYRQAAGRGLQLLFYSVGIGQISSEVPQNLSASRPQDRQFILSSKKLLLSDSGFYLCAWSIAKETQYFGPGTRLLVL.

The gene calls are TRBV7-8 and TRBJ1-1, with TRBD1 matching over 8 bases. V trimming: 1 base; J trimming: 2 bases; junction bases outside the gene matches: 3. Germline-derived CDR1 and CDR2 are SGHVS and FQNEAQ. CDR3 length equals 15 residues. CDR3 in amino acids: CASSLVGTGNTEAFF. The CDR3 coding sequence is TGTGCCAGCAGCTTAGTTGGGACAGGTAACACTGAAGCTTTCTTT.